This T cell receptor beta chain stems from a study of control samples from healthy donors and cancer patients. Some clones are missing from TCRdb's copy, which holds only in-frame ones; the method was immunoSEQ multiplex PCR. The repertoire includes about 190,000 clones, around 93% of them detected once, and about 1.7% sits in the top ten. This clone was counted between two and nine times. Trimming pared 1 base from V and 3 bases from J, leaving 13 bases between. The V gene's germline CDR1 is MNHNS and CDR2 SASEGT. There are 15 residues in the CDR3. Sequenced: blood. The rearrangement links TRBV6-1 to TRBJ2-7; TRBD1 is a possible D gene (7 bases). This TCR was sampled from a young man in good health. For the CDR3, the DNA is TGTGCCAGCAGTGAAGTAGGAGGGGGCGGCTACGAGCAGTACTTC. Protein sequence: CASSEVGGGGYEQYF.